A selection of T cell receptor beta chains follows, all from one sample in a study of control samples from healthy donors and cancer patients. Assay: immunoSEQ multiplex PCR; the TCRdb copy retains only in-frame clones and omits some. The table has 120,000 or so clones, about 90% seen once; the top ten hold around 1.7%. The sequencing sample was made of blood. The receptors originated from a man younger than 30 in good health. The CDR3 runs from the conserved cysteine through the conserved F or W. A D gene is named only where the DNA matches it firmly. Only some rows state a clone size, as once, few, many or a class for expanded clones.

v_call: TRBV5-1
clone_size: .
d_call: TRBD1
j_call: TRBJ1-2
cdr3_nt: TGCGCCAGCAGGTCGACAGGGGTGTTAAATGGCTACACCTTC
cdr3_aa: CASRSTGVLNGYTF

v_call: TRBV27
clone_size: .
d_call: .
j_call: TRBJ1-4
cdr3_nt: TGTGCCACCGCGTCGAATGAAAAACTGTTTTTT
cdr3_aa: CATASNEKLFF

v_call: TRBV12-3/TRBV12-4
clone_size: .
d_call: .
j_call: TRBJ1-5
cdr3_nt: TGTGCCAGCAGTTTGAGGGTGGGTCAGCCCCAGCATTTT
cdr3_aa: CASSLRVGQPQHF

v_call: TRBV6-5
clone_size: .
d_call: .
j_call: TRBJ2-5
cdr3_nt: TGTGCCAGCAGCCGGGACGGCAAAGAGACCCAGTACTTC
cdr3_aa: CASSRDGKETQYF

v_call: TRBV7-2
clone_size: once
d_call: .
j_call: TRBJ2-7
cdr3_nt: TGTGCCAGCAGCTTAGTTCGAGCCAGGGGCGACGAGCAGTACTTC
cdr3_aa: CASSLVRARGDEQYF

v_call: TRBV29-1
clone_size: .
d_call: TRBD2
j_call: TRBJ2-1
cdr3_nt: TGCAGCGCTGGACTAGCGGGGACCTACAATGAGCAGTTCTTC
cdr3_aa: CSAGLAGTYNEQFF

v_call: TRBV2
clone_size: .
d_call: TRBD2
j_call: TRBJ2-7
cdr3_nt: TGTGCCAGCAGTGCCCCCCCGATCGGGGGGATGGGGGAGCAGTACTTC
cdr3_aa: CASSAPPIGGMGEQYF

v_call: TRBV30
clone_size: .
d_call: .
j_call: TRBJ2-5
cdr3_nt: TGTGCCTGGACAGGGAGCGAGACCCAGTACTTC
cdr3_aa: CAWTGSETQYF

v_call: TRBV11-2
clone_size: .
d_call: TRBD2
j_call: TRBJ2-7
cdr3_nt: TGTGCCAGCAGCGCCCGACTAGCGGGAGGATCCTACGAGCAGTACTTC
cdr3_aa: CASSARLAGGSYEQYF

v_call: TRBV6-2/TRBV6-3
clone_size: .
d_call: .
j_call: TRBJ1-3
cdr3_nt: TGTGCCAGCAGCCCCCGGCAGGGCCTCGGTGGAAACACCATATATTTT
cdr3_aa: CASSPRQGLGGNTIYF

v_call: TRBV9
clone_size: once
d_call: TRBD1
j_call: TRBJ1-2
cdr3_nt: TGTGCCAGCAGCGACCGACAGGGTTTGGGGGGCTACACCTTC
cdr3_aa: CASSDRQGLGGYTF

v_call: TRBV19
clone_size: .
d_call: .
j_call: TRBJ1-1
cdr3_nt: TGTGCCAGTAGTATTTTCCAGGAAACTGAAGCTTTCTTT
cdr3_aa: CASSIFQETEAFF

v_call: TRBV7-2
clone_size: once
d_call: .
j_call: TRBJ2-7
cdr3_nt: TGTGCCAGCAGCTCAGGACAGCTCCCCGAGCAGTACTTC
cdr3_aa: CASSSGQLPEQYF

v_call: TRBV10-3
clone_size: .
d_call: TRBD1
j_call: TRBJ2-7
cdr3_nt: TGTGCCATCAGGCGACCCAACGGGACAGCCTTGGAGCAGTACTTC
cdr3_aa: CAIRRPNGTALEQYF